The present entry profiles one T cell receptor (beta chain) with its context. This clone was seen repeatedly, ten times or more. The target of this receptor is not known. Base qualities are not recorded, but no much larger clone differs from it by a single base. The data were taken from a study of blood T cell repertoires in COVID-19 (dated by TCRdb to about 2020). Study-wide context: Collaborator samples came from the United States, Italy and Spain and covered acute and convalescent phases of COVID-19. The prospective study material was composed of cDNA or gDNA derived from T cells, B-cell-depleted T cells, or PBMCs. Deeply sampled blood TCRbeta repertoires from subjects exposed to, actively infected with, or recovered from COVID-19 were included in the dataset. The repertoires were released in a freely available public database meant as a resource for research on the immune response to SARS-CoV-2. Samples came from the ongoing ImmuneRACE study (first 160 participants) plus 1,254 subjects from 6 global collaborators. The sample metadata nearly always contained a de-identified subject ID, COVID-19 status, age in years and sex. Where available, HLA class I and class II types were taken from metadata supplied by the sample provider and were not determined by assay-based typing.

TCRbeta CDR3 regions were amplified from genomic DNA by means of the immunoSEQ Assay, a bias-controlled multiplex PCR. The authors processed their data as follows. The number of nucleated cells in each sample was estimated by amplification of reference gene primers within the assay. To quantify the absolute abundance of each unique TCRbeta CDR3 rearrangement, sequence reads were collapsed and filtered. For each sample, productive Simpson clonality was calculated as the square root of Simpson's diversity index across productive rearrangements. TCRdb took this table from immuneACCESS and kept in-frame rearrangements with V and J called. Such tables lack part of the clones; where checked against another copy, unresolved V genes explain under half of the gap, and the rest is unexplained. V and J calls and clone size are as listed in that table; D and trimming were resolved from the DNA. The sample records about 350,000 clones, roughly 90% of which are singletons. Clones ranked in the top ten supply over 0.9% of the sample.

Participants in the prospective study were aged roughly 18 to 89 years, lived in approximately 26 United States geographic areas, and enrolled through a virtual design. In the prospective study, participants were assigned to cohorts based on the clinical history participants reported in a screening survey and a study questionnaire. Exposed participants had been in contact, within 2 weeks of entering the study, with a person who had a PCR-confirmed or clinician-diagnosed case of COVID-19. Each participant in the prospective study had whole blood, serum and a nasopharyngeal or oropharyngeal swab collected by mobile phlebotomists. Additional blood draws and questionnaires over an approximately two-month period could optionally be provided by prospective study participants. Blood samples from the prospective study were shipped frozen or at room temperature prior to DNA extraction. Its CDR3 holds 15 amino acids, cysteine through phenylalanine. Only CDR3 DNA is held: 45 bases, read in frame from base 1. Based on the germline V gene, the CDR1 and CDR2 sequences are SGHDT and YYEEEE. The junction carries 13 bases between V and J, which are trimmed by 4 bases and 2 bases respectively.

Overall study outcomes, separate from this receptor: The amount of clinical and demographic metadata varied by source and participant and was provided uncurated.

The specimen was PBMCs or T cells enriched from blood (not recorded which). The chain is assembled from TRBV5-6 and TRBJ1-3; tentative D gene TRBD1, with 6 bases matching. The receptor was isolated from a woman aged 25 to 39 who had been exposed to COVID-19. The CDR3 sequence is CASSPSAGAGNTIYF. In nucleotides, the sequence is TGTGCCAGCAGCCCGAGCGCAGGGGCTGGAAACACCATATATTTT. Joined to the reference TRBV5-6 and TRBJ1-3 proteins, this CDR3 gives the full variable domain: DAGVTQSPTHLIKTRGQQVTLRCSPKSGHDTVSWYQQALGQGPQFIFQYYEEEERQRGNFPDRFSGHQFPNYSSELNVNALLLGDSALYLCASSPSAGAGNTIYFGEGSWLTVV.